Below, 5 T cell receptor beta chains from the same sample are listed, as sequenced in a study of tumor-infiltrating lymphocytes in localized non-small cell lung cancer. Method: immunoSEQ multiplex PCR; TCRdb's copy keeps in-frame clones and lacks some. The data hold roughly 14,000 clones, with around 75% observed a single time. The specimen was lung tumor tissue. These receptors were taken from a human donor with non-small cell lung cancer.

The chain links TRBV5-3 to TRBJ1-4; D is undetermined. TRBV5-3 is labeled an ORF, and its function is uncertain. The CDR3 has 14 amino acids. V lost 0 bases and J lost 3, with 6 bases in between. CDR3 in amino acids: CARSLDGSNEKLFF. DNA for the CDR3: TGTGCCAGAAGCTTGGATGGTTCTAATGAAAAACTGTTTTTT.

The rearrangement uses TRBV27 and TRBJ2-7, with TRBD2 matching 8 bases. Losses at the gene ends were 6 bases for V and 4 bases for J; bases not matched to a gene: 8. The CDR3 is 14 residues long. Germline CDR1 and CDR2: MNHEY and SMNVEV (reference sequence). As DNA, the CDR3 is TGTGCCAGCAGGGGAGCGGGAGCAAGGTACGAGCAGTACTTC. Encoded protein: CASRGAGARYEQYF.

This clone was detected once. V is TRBV6-1 and J is TRBJ2-7, with TRBD1 identical over 9 bases. V shed 2 bases and J 0 bases; nucleotides not matched to a gene: 8. Germline loops: CDR1 MNHNS, CDR2 SASEGT. CDR3 length: 17 residues. In nucleotides, the CDR3 is TGTGCCAGCAGTGAACCCGGACAGGGGTCCCCCTCCTACGAGCAGTACTTC. Amino acids: CASSEPGQGSPSYEQYF.

This rearrangement joins TRBV7-8 to TRBJ1-1; maybe TRBD1 (5 bases). Deletions cut 4 bases from V and 5 bases from J, with 14 bases between. This CDR3 spans 14 amino acids. Germline assignment: CDR1 SGHVS and CDR2 FQNEAQ. The CDR3 DNA reads TGTGCCAGCAGCTCCCGCGGAGGGACGACTGAAGCTTTCTTT. Its protein product is CASSSRGGTTEAFF.

This chain links TRBV18 with TRBJ2-1, with 8 bases aligning to TRBD1. The CDR3 has 15 amino acids. Germline CDR1 is KGHSH and CDR2 is LQKENI. The V and J ends lost 3 bases and 5 bases, in that order; junction bases with no gene match: 6. CDR3 sequence (DNA): TGTGCCAGCTCACCCCAGGGGGCCGTTAACAATGAGCAGTTCTTC. As protein: CASSPQGAVNNEQFF.